A selection of T cell receptor beta chains follows, all from one sample in a study of cytomegalovirus exposure and HLA in healthy donors. TCRdb keeps only in-frame clones here, not all; method: immunoSEQ multiplex PCR. The sample totals roughly 80,000 clones. Sequencing input: PBMCs. Every receptor here comes from a girl aged 5 to 17 in good health and CMV-seropositive. CDR3s include the opening cysteine and the closing phenylalanine or tryptophan. Fields, in order: J gene, V gene, D gene, CDR3 protein, CDR3 DNA. The D gene is left open where the match is weak.

TRBJ1-3 | TRBV9 | - | CASSGEGSGNTIYF | TGTGCCAGCAGCGGCGAGGGCTCTGGAAACACCATATATTTT
TRBJ2-5 | TRBV15 | - | CATSLGGETQYF | TGTGCCACCAGCCTGGGAGGAGAGACCCAGTACTTC
TRBJ1-2 | TRBV11-2 | - | CASSLDGWGTHYGYTF | TGTGCCAGCAGCTTAGATGGATGGGGGACACACTATGGCTACACCTTC
TRBJ1-4 | TRBV6-5 | - | CASSQTTANEKLFF | TGTGCCAGCAGTCAAACGACAGCTAATGAAAAACTGTTTTTT
TRBJ1-5 | TRBV4-1 | - | CASSQEGQGTQPQHF | TGCGCCAGCAGCCAAGAAGGGCAGGGGACTCAGCCCCAGCATTTT
TRBJ2-1 | TRBV27 | - | CASSLSISGNYNEQFF | TGTGCCAGCAGTTTAAGTATCAGCGGCAACTACAATGAGCAGTTCTTC
TRBJ1-1 | TRBV7-9 | - | CASSLPRGGLNTEAFF | TGTGCCAGCAGCTTACCCCGGGGGGGGCTGAACACTGAAGCTTTCTTT
TRBJ1-2 | TRBV7-2 | TRBD1 | CASSSTSTGVYGYTF | TGTGCCAGCAGCTCCACCTCGACAGGGGTCTATGGCTACACCTTC
TRBJ2-1 | TRBV13 | TRBD1 | CASSSDRDGGNEQFF | TGTGCCAGCAGCTCGGACAGGGATGGTGGCAATGAGCAGTTCTTC
TRBJ2-1 | TRBV19 | - | CASSIGGRRAANNEQFF | TGTGCCAGTAGTATTGGTGGACGCAGGGCCGCTAACAATGAGCAGTTCTTC
TRBJ2-1 | TRBV14 | TRBD1 | CASSQELPWQGDNEQFF | TGTGCCAGCAGCCAAGAACTGCCTTGGCAGGGGGACAATGAGCAGTTCTTC
TRBJ2-1 | TRBV4-1 | TRBD1 | CASSQDRRTGERGEQFF | TGCGCCAGCAGCCAAGATCGGCGGACAGGGGAACGGGGTGAGCAGTTCTTC
TRBJ1-2 | TRBV20-1 | - | CSVENRDGYTF | TGTAGTGTAGAGAACAGGGACGGCTACACCTTC
TRBJ2-5 | TRBV19 | TRBD2 | CASHGVGRGEETQYF | TGTGCCAGTCATGGGGTGGGGAGGGGAGAAGAGACCCAGTACTTC
TRBJ2-1 | TRBV5-1 | - | CASSLAVRQVINEQFF | TGCGCCAGCAGCTTGGCCGTAAGACAGGTGATCAATGAGCAGTTCTTC
TRBJ2-3 | TRBV9 | - | CASGQGGAGTDTQYF | TGTGCCAGCGGCCAAGGGGGGGCCGGAACAGATACGCAGTATTTT
TRBJ1-1 | TRBV12-5 | - | CATLAGNTEAFF | TGTGCTACCTTAGCGGGGAACACTGAAGCTTTCTTT
TRBJ1-1 | TRBV4-3 | TRBD1 | CASSHSKGAYTEAFF | TGCGCCAGCAGCCATTCTAAGGGGGCTTACACTGAAGCTTTCTTT
TRBJ2-2 | TRBV30 | TRBD2 | CAWRPLAGGLLSNTGELFF | TGTGCCTGGAGGCCGCTAGCGGGGGGGCTTCTTTCGAACACCGGGGAGCTGTTTTTT
TRBJ1-5 | TRBV18 | TRBD1 | CASSGDRSNQPQHF | TGTGCCAGCTCAGGGGACAGGAGCAATCAGCCCCAGCATTTT
TRBJ2-1 | TRBV5-1 | - | CASSLAGKMRFF | TGCGCCAGCAGCTTGGCCGGGAAGATGAGGTTCTTC
TRBJ1-2 | TRBV6-4 | - | CASSEGGPANYGYTF | TGTGCCAGCAGTGAGGGAGGTCCAGCTAACTATGGCTACACCTTC
TRBJ1-1 | TRBV5-4 | TRBD1 | CASSFGGAGGQGTEAFF | TGTGCCAGCAGCTTTGGCGGGGCAGGGGGCCAGGGGACTGAAGCTTTCTTT
TRBJ2-5 | TRBV6-6 | TRBD1 | CASGTAKETQYF | TGTGCCAGCGGGACAGCGAAAGAGACCCAGTACTTC
TRBJ2-4 | TRBV19 | TRBD1 | CASSIGTGTKNIQYF | TGTGCCAGTAGTATAGGGACAGGGACCAAAAACATTCAGTACTTC
TRBJ1-2 | TRBV9 | TRBD1 | CASGGQGIYGYTF | TGTGCCAGCGGGGGACAGGGCATTTATGGCTACACCTTC
TRBJ1-2 | TRBV4-1 | - | CASSQVEVDRDYGYTF | TGCGCCAGCAGCCAAGTAGAAGTAGACAGAGACTATGGCTACACCTTC
TRBJ1-1 | TRBV5-3 | - | CDRSRQEITEAFF | TGTGACAGAAGCCGGCAGGAAATCACTGAAGCTTTCTTT
TRBJ1-5 | TRBV2 | TRBD1 | CASSWTGNFNQPQHF | TGTGCCAGCAGTTGGACAGGGAATTTCAATCAGCCCCAGCATTTT
TRBJ1-1 | TRBV19 | - | CATGLSMNTEAFF | TGTGCCACGGGTCTTTCTATGAACACTGAAGCTTTCTTT
TRBJ1-1 | TRBV14 | - | CASSQDYPGLTPNTEAFF | TGTGCCAGCAGCCAAGATTACCCGGGGTTAACCCCAAACACTGAAGCTTTCTTT
TRBJ2-5 | TRBV29-1 | - | CSVEDGAEPQETQYF | TGCAGCGTTGAAGATGGGGCGGAACCTCAAGAGACCCAGTACTTC
TRBJ1-1 | TRBV27 | - | CASSLDGGSYTEAFF | TGTGCCAGCAGTTTGGATGGGGGCAGTTACACTGAAGCTTTCTTT
TRBJ1-2 | TRBV28 | TRBD1 | CARRWDSGYTF | TGTGCCAGACGATGGGACAGCGGCTACACCTTC
TRBJ2-5 | TRBV18 | - | CASSPPYPGNQETQYF | TGTGCCAGCTCACCACCTTATCCAGGGAACCAAGAGACCCAGTACTTC
TRBJ1-1 | TRBV2 | - | CASSPRGGNTEAFF | TGTGCCAGCAGCCCGAGGGGGGGAAACACTGAAGCTTTCTTT
TRBJ1-3 | TRBV7-9 | - | CASSPGDPTGNTIYF | TGTGCCAGCAGCCCCGGAGATCCGACTGGAAACACCATATATTTT
TRBJ2-5 | TRBV28 | TRBD1 | CASSLSGGLGETQYF | TGTGCCAGCAGTTTATCAGGGGGCCTCGGGGAGACCCAGTACTTC
TRBJ2-1 | TRBV29-1 | TRBD1 | CSAQGADDNEQFF | TGCAGCGCCCAGGGGGCTGACGACAATGAGCAGTTCTTC
TRBJ1-2 | TRBV11-1 | - | CASSLNGQSYTF | TGTGCCAGCAGCTTAAATGGGCAGAGCTACACCTTC
TRBJ1-2 | TRBV2 | TRBD1 | CASSEAGTGNGYTF | TGTGCCAGCAGTGAAGCCGGGACAGGGAATGGCTACACCTTC
TRBJ1-5 | TRBV6-5 | - | CASSLTLNQPQHF | TGTGCCAGCAGCCTGACACTCAATCAGCCCCAGCATTTT
TRBJ2-3 | TRBV5-1 | - | CASRGGADTDTQYF | TGCGCCAGCAGGGGGGGGGCAGACACAGATACGCAGTATTTT
TRBJ2-1 | TRBV2 | TRBD2 | CASSELAGYNEQFF | TGTGCCAGCAGTGAACTAGCGGGGTACAATGAGCAGTTCTTC
TRBJ1-2 | TRBV15 | - | CATSREAGAGGYTF | TGTGCCACCAGCAGAGAGGCAGGGGCTGGCGGCTACACCTTC